The sequence of this T cell receptor (beta chain) was determined in a study of blood T cells in healthy people across ages. Study-wide points: Diversity was estimated from one million T cells, and these estimates were considered underestimates.

This clonotype was seen only a few times. Its antigen is not identified. A sample-barcoded 5' primer and a J-beta primer mix were used in a second PCR of about 6 to 12 cycles. Every sample gave at least 2.5 million paired-end reads containing CDR3. MiXCR was run by TCRdb on the 5' RACE reads, yielding one entry per CDR3 protein. Found here are fewer than 1 million distinct CDR3 sequences, roughly 44% of them singletons; the top ten hold under 20%. The study recruited healthy Caucasian donors from Russia who were aged about 6 to 90. Per germline, CDR1 SEHNR and CDR2 FQNEAQ (reference sequence). The CDR3 is 16 residues long. V trimming: 5 bases; J trimming: 4 bases; junction bases outside the gene matches: 11.

Sequencing input: blood. The chain is built from TRBV7-9 and TRBJ2-5; 9 bases map to TRBD1. The receptor comes from a man in his fifties or sixties in good health. CDR3 protein: CASSPDPGQGRETQYF. The CDR3 DNA is TGTGCCAGCAGCCCTGATCCGGGACAGGGACGAGAGACCCAGTACTTC.